The 26 T cell receptor beta chains listed next were all sequenced from one sample in a study of blood T cell repertoires in COVID-19 (dated by TCRdb to 2020 to 2022). Libraries were built with the immunoSEQ multiplex PCR assay. TCRdb holds this immuneACCESS table with in-frame rearrangements only. Some clones are missing; in checked studies, unresolved V genes explain under half, and the rest has no known cause. The sample contains about 180,000 clones, about 88% of them found a single time. In total, the top ten clones hold about 1.9% of the sample. The sample consisted of peripheral blood. The source of these receptors is a man aged 18 to 30 who had recovered from COVID-19.

The rearrangement uses TRBV7-2 and TRBJ2-1, with TRBD2 matching over 8 bases. The V and J ends lost 1 base and 3 bases, in that order; junction bases with no gene match: 5. The CDR3 spans 16 residues. CDR1 and CDR2 from the germline V gene are SGHTA and FQGNSA. CDR3 nucleotide sequence: TGTGCCAGCAGCTTAGATAGCGGGGCCTTCTACAATGAGCAGTTCTTC. It encodes CASSLDSGAFYNEQFF.

This chain links TRBV19 with TRBJ1-3; D unclear. The CDR3 has 14 amino acids. V lost 7 bases and J 2 bases, leaving 12 bases between the germline ends. The germline V gene encodes CDR1 LNHDA and CDR2 SQIVND (reference sequence). This chain's CDR3 is CASNTQRAGNTIYF. The CDR3 DNA sequence: TGTGCCAGTAATACCCAGCGAGCTGGAAACACCATATATTTT. Full variable domain (rest looked up from reference TRBV19 and TRBJ1-3): DGGITQSPKYLFRKEGQNVTLSCEQNLNHDAMYWYRQDPGQGLRLIYYSQIVNDFQKGDIAEGYSVSREKKESFPLTVTSAQKNPTAFYLCASNTQRAGNTIYFGEGSWLTVV.

This clone came up once. This rearrangement joins TRBV6-2 or TRBV6-3 to TRBJ2-7, with 11 bases aligning to TRBD2. Germline CDR1 reads MNHEY; CDR2 reads SVGEGT. The CDR3 contains 16 residues. V lost 7 bases to trimming and J lost 3 bases; unmatched junction nucleotides: 11. The CDR3 DNA is TGTGCCAGCACCCCTATTGGCCTAGCGGGAGGCTACGAGCAGTACTTC. Encoded protein: CASTPIGLAGGYEQYF.

This clone has just a few counts. This chain links TRBV4-3 with TRBJ2-1; 12 nucleotides line up with TRBD2. Germline V gene lookup returns CDR1 LGHNA and CDR2 YSLEER. V trimming: 5 bases; J trimming: 9 bases; junction bases outside the gene matches: 8. The CDR3 runs to 15 residues. The CDR3 DNA follows: TGCGCCAGCAGCTCCGGGACTAGCGGGTTTATTGAGCAGTTCTTC. Translation: CASSSGTSGFIEQFF.

This chain uses TRBV9 with TRBJ2-2; a possible D gene is TRBD1 (7 bases). V was cut by 5 bases and J by 3 bases, with 14 bases left in between. The CDR3 loop spans 15 amino acids. The germline gives CDR1 SGDLS, CDR2 YYNGEE. DNA for the CDR3: TGTGCCAGCAGGGCCGACAGGGAGGACACCGGGGAGCTGTTTTTT. Its protein product is CASRADREDTGELFF.

V is TRBV3-1 (or the pseudogene TRBV3-2) and J is TRBJ2-7; a possible D gene is TRBD2 (5 bases). Per germline, CDR1 LGHDT and CDR2 YNNKEL (reference sequence). This CDR3 region has 13 residues. Trimming cost V 1 base and J 6 bases, with 10 bases left between them. The chain's CDR3 is CASSQGGVGEQYF. CDR3 nucleotide sequence: TGTGCCAGCAGCCAAGGGGGAGTTGGCGAGCAGTACTTC.

The gene calls are TRBV2 and TRBJ2-2; D possibly corresponds to TRBD1 (6 bases). Germline-derived CDR1 and CDR2 are SNHLY and FYNNEI. V lost 5 bases, J lost 4 bases, and 17 bases lay in between. This CDR3 has 16 residues. The CDR3, as DNA: TGTGCCAGCAGTCTTGAAGAGACAGGAGCCACCGGGGAGCTGTTTTTT. Amino acids: CASSLEETGATGELFF.

The CDR3 is CASSRDSATNEKLFF. CDR3 in DNA: TGTGCCAGCAGCCGGGACTCCGCAACTAATGAAAAACTGTTTTTT. The rearrangement links TRBV5-4 to TRBJ1-4; D possibly corresponds to TRBD1 (5 bases). Germline V lookup: CDR1 SGHNT, CDR2 YYREEE (reference sequence). This CDR3 is 15 amino acids long. V lost 4 bases and J 0 bases, leaving 10 bases between the germline ends.

This chain uses TRBV4-1 with TRBJ1-2; D might be TRBD1 (5 bases). This CDR3 has 14 residues. CDR1 is MGHRA, CDR2 YSYEKL, per germline. Trimming cost V 0 bases and J 4 bases, with 9 bases left between them. Written as DNA, the CDR3 is TGCGCCAGCAGCCAAGAGCAGGGAAGCTATGGCTACACCTTC. Protein: CASSQEQGSYGYTF.

The chain couples TRBV12-3 or TRBV12-4 to TRBJ2-1; 7 positions match TRBD2. J was trimmed by 9 bases and V by 6 bases; bases with no gene match: 5. The CDR3 consists of 12 residues. The CDR3 DNA sequence: TGTGCCAGCAGAAGGGAGGGCCTTGAGCAGTTCTTC. It translates to CASRREGLEQFF.

This clone was counted once. The V gene is TRBV2, the J gene TRBJ2-7, with TRBD2 identical over 11 bases. The CDR3 extends over 16 amino acids. J gave up 5 bases and V 4 bases, and 10 bases lay outside the gene matches. Germline V gene lookup returns CDR1 SNHLY and CDR2 FYNNEI. The CDR3 sequence: CASSAQGQLAGDEQYF. In nucleotides, the CDR3 is TGTGCCAGCAGTGCTCAAGGGCAACTAGCGGGAGACGAGCAGTACTTC.

This chain connects TRBV6-6 to TRBJ2-7; 9 nucleotides line up with TRBD1. Germline CDR1 reads MNHNY; CDR2 reads SVGAGI (reference sequence). J lost 2 bases, V lost 10 bases, and 3 bases had no gene match. The CDR3 has 12 residues. The CDR3 sequence: CATNRGPYEQYF. In nucleotides, the CDR3 is TGTGCCACTAACAGGGGGCCCTACGAGCAGTACTTC.

The rearrangement uses TRBV18 and TRBJ2-3; D is undetermined. CDR1 is KGHSH and CDR2 is LQKENI in the germline V gene. V shed 6 bases and J shed 0 bases, with 4 bases lying between them. The CDR3 spans 12 residues. The CDR3 DNA reads TGTGCCAGCTCCTATAGCACAGATACGCAGTATTTT. Translating it yields CASSYSTDTQYF.

The chain uses TRBV6-2 or TRBV6-3 and TRBJ2-1, with D maybe TRBD2 (5 bases). CDR1 is MNHEY, CDR2 SVGEGT, per germline. Trimming took 0 bases from V and 1 from J, leaving 13 bases between them. This CDR3 region has 17 residues. In DNA, the CDR3 is TGTGCCAGCAGTTACTCCTTTAGCGACCAGTCCTACAATGAGCAGTTCTTC. Residues: CASSYSFSDQSYNEQFF.

The chain links TRBV9 to TRBJ2-1; perhaps TRBD1 as D (6 bases). In germline, CDR1 is SGDLS, CDR2 YYNGEE. Trimming shortened V by 7 bases and J by 7 bases, and 9 bases separated the two germline ends. The CDR3 loop spans 11 amino acids. CDR3 coding DNA: TGTGCCAGCGGTAGGGGGAATGAGCAGTTCTTC. This codes for CASGRGNEQFF.

The chain joins TRBV6-6 to TRBJ2-3, with 11 bases that match TRBD2. V was clipped by 5 bases and J by 4 bases; unmatched bases: 8. Germline lookup yields CDR1 MNHNY and CDR2 SVGAGI (reference sequence). This CDR3 has 16 amino acids. The CDR3 DNA is TGTGCCAGCAGTCCCTTAGCGGGAGGGCCTGCAGATACGCAGTATTTT. Amino acid sequence: CASSPLAGGPADTQYF.

The chain carries TRBV10-2 and TRBJ2-3; 10 bases line up with TRBD2. CDR3 length equals 15 residues. Germline V gene lookup returns CDR1 WSHSY and CDR2 SAAADI. Trimming cost V 6 bases and J 3 bases; bases outside gene matches: 6. This CDR3 reads CASRSGRARTDTQYF. CDR3 nucleotide sequence: TGCGCCAGCAGGAGCGGGAGGGCGAGGACAGATACGCAGTATTTT.

This clone was recorded only once. The chain links TRBV4-1 to TRBJ2-7; D uncertain. Trimming stripped 1 base from V and 4 bases from J, with 17 bases between. This CDR3 contains 16 residues. Per germline, CDR1 MGHRA and CDR2 YSYEKL. CDR3 region: CASSQGARGLIYEQYF. The CDR3 region has the DNA TGCGCCAGCAGCCAAGGGGCCCGTGGGCTGATATACGAGCAGTACTTC.

This clone was seen a few times. V usage is TRBV5-6 and J usage is TRBJ1-6; D is unclear. The CDR3 spans 12 residues. The ends were cut back, 3 bases at V and 7 bases at J, with 5 bases in the middle. CDR1 is SGHDT, CDR2 YYEEEE, per germline. The CDR3 loop reads CASSYVNSPLHF. In DNA, the CDR3 is TGTGCCAGCAGCTATGTAAATTCACCCCTCCACTTT.

This chain joins TRBV5-4 and TRBJ2-7, with 8 positions matching TRBD1. Losses at the gene ends were 5 bases for V and 5 bases for J; bases not matched to a gene: 9. This CDR3 spans 14 amino acids. CDR1 and CDR2 from the germline V gene are SGHNT and YYREEE (reference sequence). CDR3 sequence reads: CASSSDREVDEQYF. CDR3 DNA sequence: TGTGCCAGCAGTTCGGACAGGGAAGTGGACGAGCAGTACTTC.

This chain links TRBV10-3 with TRBJ2-1; the match to TRBD1 covers 9 bases. Trimming at V came to 3 bases and at J to 9 bases, leaving 12 bases not matched to a gene. There are 16 residues in the CDR3. Looked up from germline, CDR1 is ENHRY and CDR2 is SYGVKD. The CDR3 DNA sequence: TGTGCCATCAGTGATCGTATGAGACAGGGGGAAGGTGAGCAGTTCTTC. Its protein product is CAISDRMRQGEGEQFF.

The chain recombines TRBV27 with TRBJ2-5; TRBD2 matches at 10 bases. Germline CDR1 and CDR2: MNHEY and SMNVEV (reference sequence). There are 17 residues in the CDR3. J lost 4 bases, V lost 1 base, and 9 bases had no gene match. The CDR3 bases are TGTGCCAGCAGTTTATTGAGCCCTAGCGGGAGTGGAGAGACCCAGTACTTC. This gives the protein CASSLLSPSGSGETQYF.

The chain combines TRBV5-6 with TRBJ2-2; 8 bases map to TRBD1. The CDR3 runs 14 residues. Losses at the gene ends were 5 bases for V and 2 bases for J; bases not matched to a gene: 2. Looked up from germline, CDR1 is SGHDT and CDR2 is YYEEEE. CDR3 sequence reads: CASRGTGNTGELFF. The CDR3 DNA follows: TGTGCCAGCAGAGGGACAGGTAACACCGGGGAGCTGTTTTTT.

V usage is TRBV6-2 or TRBV6-3 and J usage is TRBJ1-1; TRBD1 is a possible D gene (6 bases). V was cut by 2 bases and J by 0 bases, with 7 bases left in between. Germline V gene sequence: CDR1 MNHEY, CDR2 SVGEGT. This CDR3 has 14 residues. The CDR3 loop reads CASSYGQLNTEAFF. The CDR3 DNA follows: TGTGCCAGCAGTTACGGACAGTTGAACACTGAAGCTTTCTTT.

The gene calls are TRBV28 and TRBJ2-1, with a possible D match to TRBD1 (6 bases). The CDR3 spans 17 residues. Germline CDR1 reads MDHEN; CDR2 reads SYDVKM. The ends were cut back, 2 bases at V and 1 base at J, with 15 bases in the middle. The CDR3 protein is CASSLPQGFVSYNEQFF. The CDR3 bases are TGTGCCAGCAGTTTACCCCAGGGGTTTGTATCCTACAATGAGCAGTTCTTC.

The chain links TRBV28 to TRBJ2-7; 8 positions match TRBD2. CDR3 size: 14 residues. CDR1 is MDHEN, CDR2 SYDVKM, per germline. J lost 4 bases, V lost 6 bases, and 8 bases had no gene match. In nucleotides, the CDR3 is TGTGCCAGCAGCTTGCCAGCGGGGGTTTACGAGCAGTACTTC. It is translated as CASSLPAGVYEQYF.